One sample yielded the 25 T cell receptor beta chains listed below, sequenced in a study of cytomegalovirus exposure and HLA in healthy donors. This PCR relied on a set of 60 Vbeta primers and 13 Jbeta primers. Using immunoSEQ multiplex PCR, the repertoire was profiled, and TCRdb retains in-frame clones only, with some absent. The sample lists about 120,000 clones, 75% to 90% occurring once. Sequenced sample: PBMCs. The receptors originated from a middle-aged man in good health and CMV-seronegative.

The V call is TRBV15, the J call TRBJ2-5, with TRBD2 matching 10 bases. CDR1 LNHNV and CDR2 YYDKDF come from the germline V gene (reference sequence). Trimming cost V 4 bases and J 5 bases; bases outside gene matches: 7. This CDR3 has 15 amino acids. This CDR3 is CATSNEAGGRETQYF. In DNA form, the CDR3 reads TGTGCCACCAGCAATGAAGCGGGGGGGAGGGAGACCCAGTACTTC. Drawing the rest from reference TRBV15 and TRBJ2-5, the complete variable domain is DAMVIQNPRYQVTQFGKPVTLSCSQTLNHNVMYWYQQKSSQAPKLLFHYYDKDFNNEADTPDNFQSRRPNTSFCFLDIRSPGLGDTAMYLCATSNEAGGRETQYFGPGTRLLVL.

The V and J genes are TRBV7-3 and TRBJ2-6, with 7 bases identical to TRBD1. The CDR3 loop spans 17 amino acids. V shed 5 bases and J 0 bases; nucleotides not matched to a gene: 7. The germline V gene has CDR1 SGHTA and CDR2 FQGTGA. CDR3 loop: CASSDQDRYSGANVLTF. The CDR3 coding sequence is TGTGCCAGCAGCGACCAGGACAGGTACTCTGGGGCCAACGTCCTGACTTTC. Filled out from reference TRBV7-3 and TRBJ2-6, the complete variable domain reads GAGVSQTPSNKVTEKGKYVELRCDPISGHTALYWYRQSLGQGPEFLIYFQGTGAADDSGLPNDRFFAVRPEGSVSTLKIQRTERGDSAVYLCASSDQDRYSGANVLTFGAGSRLTVL.

The V gene is TRBV7-2, the J gene TRBJ1-5; possible D gene TRBD1, 5 bases. The CDR3 consists of 15 residues. Trimming pared 5 bases from V and 6 bases from J, leaving 17 bases between. CDR1 is SGHTA and CDR2 is FQGNSA in the germline V gene. The CDR3 DNA reads as TGTGCCAGCAGCAAGTCGCCAGGGTCTAGTCAGCCCCAGCATTTT. Residues: CASSKSPGSSQPQHF.

The chain couples TRBV6-4 to TRBJ2-1; 9 positions match TRBD2. The V gene's germline CDR1 is MRHNA and CDR2 SNTAGT. V lost 7 bases to trimming and J lost 2 bases; unmatched junction nucleotides: 9. CDR3 length: 16 residues. CDR3 sequence: CASKWREGFTYNEQFF. In nucleotides, the CDR3 is TGTGCCAGCAAATGGCGGGAGGGCTTCACCTACAATGAGCAGTTCTTC.

The V and J genes are TRBV28 and TRBJ1-2; TRBD1 agrees at 8 bases. This CDR3 comprises 14 residues. The germline V gene has CDR1 MDHEN and CDR2 SYDVKM. Unmatched junction bases numbered 11, after V lost 8 bases and J lost 6 bases. CDR3 in DNA: TGTGCCAGCCAGACAGGGGCTCTTATAGATGGCTACACCTTC. Its protein product is CASQTGALIDGYTF.

This rearrangement joins TRBV29-1 to TRBJ1-1; D is unclear. The CDR3 loop spans 13 amino acids. With 7 bases removed from V and 1 base from J, the gap between germline ends came to 13 bases. Germline loops: CDR1 SQVTM, CDR2 ANQGSEA. In DNA form, the CDR3 reads TGCAGCGCTACTTCTCAAGCGAACACTGAAGCTTTCTTT. It specifies CSATSQANTEAFF. The variable domain in full, completed from reference TRBV29-1 and TRBJ1-1, reads SAVISQKPSRDICQRGTSLTIQCQVDSQVTMMFWYRQQPGQSLTLIATANQGSEATYESGFVIDKFPISRPNLTFSTLTVSNMSPEDSSIYLCSATSQANTEAFFGQGTRLTVV.

V usage is TRBV5-4 and J usage is TRBJ2-1; 7 positions agree with TRBD2. J gave up 7 bases and V 4 bases, and 11 bases lay outside the gene matches. The CDR3 loop spans 15 amino acids. Germline loops: CDR1 SGHNT, CDR2 YYREEE (reference sequence). The CDR3 protein is CASSRPGVGGNEQFF. In DNA form, the CDR3 reads TGTGCCAGCAGCCGCCCGGGCGTCGGGGGGAATGAGCAGTTCTTC.

This clone was picked up a small number of times. The gene calls are TRBV28 and TRBJ1-1, with D possibly being TRBD1 (5 bases). This CDR3 region has 13 residues. Looked up from germline, CDR1 is MDHEN and CDR2 is SYDVKM. V was cut by 5 bases and J by 4 bases, with 11 bases left in between. The DNA for the CDR3 is TGTGCCAGCAGTCGAACGGGGGGCACTGAAGCTTTCTTT. As protein: CASSRTGGTEAFF. Together with reference TRBV28 and TRBJ1-1, the CDR3 gives the full variable domain: DVKVTQSSRYLVKRTGEKVFLECVQDMDHENMFWYRQDPGLGLRLIYFSYDVKMKEKGDIPEGYSVSREKKERFSLILESASTNQTSMYLCASSRTGGTEAFFGQGTRLTVV.

The CDR3, as DNA: TGTGCCAGCAGTCAGGGGATTCCTGAGCAGTTCTTC. The encoded protein is CASSQGIPEQFF. The chain uses TRBV28 and TRBJ2-1; a possible D gene is TRBD1 (6 bases). V lost 5 bases and J 9 bases, leaving 11 bases between the germline ends. CDR1 and CDR2 (germline): MDHEN, SYDVKM. The CDR3 totals 12 residues.

The chain links TRBV5-8 to TRBJ2-5, with 9 bases matching TRBD1. This CDR3 spans 14 amino acids. The trim removed 4 bases at V and 9 bases at J, leaving 10 bases unmatched. Germline V gene data show CDR1 as SGHTS and CDR2 as YDEGEE. Written as DNA, the CDR3 is TGTGCCAGCAGCCGAAGGGGGACAGGGCTCTCCCAGTACTTC. Residues: CASSRRGTGLSQYF.

The CDR3 region is CASTPRTNTEAFF. The CDR3 region has the DNA TGTGCCAGCACGCCCCGAACAAACACTGAAGCTTTCTTT. This sequence joins TRBV7-2 and TRBJ1-1, with D hard to call. Germline CDR1 SGHTA, CDR2 FQGNSA. The V gene lost 7 bases and the J gene lost 2 bases, with 11 bases spanning the gap. The CDR3 totals 13 residues.

As regards this clone: Mismatch with germline at one junction end may stem from a read error. This chain uses TRBV7-7 with TRBJ2-2; TRBD2 matches 8 bases. In germline, CDR1 is SSHAT, CDR2 FNYEAQ (reference sequence). The CDR3 covers 16 residues. In DNA form, the CDR3 reads TGTGCCAGCAGCCTTGGGGGACTAGTTAACATCGGGGAGCTGTTTTTT. Its protein product is CASSLGGLVNIGELFF.

The gene calls are TRBV27 and TRBJ2-7; TRBD1 might be the D (6 bases). This CDR3 is built from 16 residues. V was trimmed by 8 bases and J by 0 bases, leaving 20 bases between them. Per the germline V gene, CDR1 is MNHEY and CDR2 is SMNVEV (reference sequence). The CDR3 here is CASSPGSGTSSYEQYF. In DNA, the CDR3 is TGTGCCAGCTCGCCTGGATCCGGGACAAGCTCCTACGAGCAGTACTTC.

This clone was seen just once. This sequence joins TRBV9 and TRBJ1-1; TRBD1 might be the D (5 bases). CDR3 length: 15 amino acids. The ends were cut back, 0 bases at V and 5 bases at J, with 14 bases in the middle. Germline CDR1 reads SGDLS; CDR2 reads YYNGEE. The CDR3 sequence: CASSVAGNPKTEAFF. In nucleotides, the CDR3 is TGTGCCAGCAGCGTAGCAGGGAATCCGAAGACTGAAGCTTTCTTT.

This clone was detected a few times. This chain links TRBV7-2 with TRBJ1-1; D gene uncertain. Trimming pared 4 bases from V and 5 bases from J, leaving 26 bases between. Germline lookup yields CDR1 SGHTA and CDR2 FQGNSA. The CDR3 has 18 residues. The DNA of the CDR3 is TGTGCCAGCAGCTCTTTCTACCCGGACTGGGCGAAAAGAACTGAAGCTTTCTTT. This sequence encodes CASSSFYPDWAKRTEAFF.

The V and J genes are TRBV7-9 and TRBJ1-2; 7 bases align to TRBD1. The CDR3 covers 15 residues. V dropped 6 bases and J dropped 2; count of bases not matched to a gene: 9. Germline V lookup: CDR1 SEHNR, CDR2 FQNEAQ (reference sequence). DNA for the CDR3: TGTGCCAGCAGACCCCCGGGACAGCTAAACTATGGCTACACCTTC. This codes for CASRPPGQLNYGYTF.

The chain recombines TRBV7-9 with TRBJ2-5, with 7 nucleotides matching TRBD2. V shed 7 bases, J shed 4 bases, and the junction held 6 bases outside the gene matches. The length of the CDR3 is 13 residues. The germline gives CDR1 SEHNR, CDR2 FQNEAQ (reference sequence). Here the CDR3 reads CASTAGVGETQYF. The CDR3 nucleotides are TGTGCCAGCACTGCGGGGGTGGGAGAGACCCAGTACTTC.

CDR3 loop: CAISGAGVLDTQYF. In DNA, the CDR3 is TGTGCCATCAGTGGAGCGGGAGTGCTAGATACGCAGTATTTT. The chain has TRBV10-3 and TRBJ2-3, with TRBD2 matching over 8 bases. The CDR3 sequence is 14 residues long. CDR1 and CDR2 (germline): ENHRY, SYGVKD. With 4 bases clipped from V and 5 bases from J, the junction kept 5 bases outside the gene matches.

The chain joins TRBV5-1 to TRBJ1-1; perhaps TRBD1 as D (6 bases). Germline V gene lookup returns CDR1 SGHRS and CDR2 YFSETQ. The CDR3 covers 17 residues. Trimming stripped 0 bases from V and 0 bases from J, with 15 bases between. CDR3 sequence reads: CASSLAAPQGMNTEAFF. CDR3 DNA sequence: TGCGCCAGCAGCTTGGCGGCCCCTCAGGGGATGAACACTGAAGCTTTCTTT. Full variable domain (outside the CDR3, taken from reference TRBV5-1 and TRBJ1-1): KAGVTQTPRYLIKTRGQQVTLSCSPISGHRSVSWYQQTPGQGLQFLFEYFSETQRNKGNFPGRFSGRQFSNSRSEMNVSTLELGDSALYLCASSLAAPQGMNTEAFFGQGTRLTVV.

V gene TRBV4-1 combines with J gene TRBJ1-2; no reliable D call. V lost 5 bases to trimming and J lost 0 bases, with 7 bases between them. Germline CDR1 MGHRA, CDR2 YSYEKL. The CDR3 extends over 13 amino acids. The CDR3 reads CASSYFTNYGYTF. In DNA, the CDR3 is TGCGCCAGCAGCTATTTTACTAACTATGGCTACACCTTC.

V gene TRBV6-1 combines with J gene TRBJ2-7, with TRBD2 as a possible D gene (5 bases). The CDR3 loop spans 14 amino acids. Trimming removed 1 base at V and 0 bases at J, with 7 bases between. CDR1 MNHNS and CDR2 SASEGT come from the germline V gene. Written as DNA, the CDR3 is TGTGCCAGCAGTGAAGGGACTGGCTCCTACGAGCAGTACTTC. Protein product: CASSEGTGSYEQYF.

The count of this clone is one. The chain couples TRBV2 to TRBJ1-6, with 10 bases lining up with TRBD1. The V gene's germline CDR1 is SNHLY and CDR2 FYNNEI. The CDR3 has 13 amino acids. Trimming removed 10 bases from V and 7 bases from J; junction bases left unmatched: 4. Written as DNA, the CDR3 is TGTGCCACCGGACAGGGGGTCAATTCACCCCTCCACTTT. Its translation is CATGQGVNSPLHF. The complete variable domain, with remaining parts taken from reference TRBV2 and TRBJ1-6, reads EPEVTQTPSHQVTQMGQEVILRCVPISNHLYFYWYRQILGQKVEFLVSFYNNEISEKSEIFDDQFSVERPDGSNFTLKIRSTKLEDSAMYFCATGQGVNSPLHFGNGTRLTVT.

This sequence joins TRBV5-1 and TRBJ2-1; 10 bases line up with TRBD2. V was clipped by 4 bases and J by 7 bases; unmatched bases: 11. The CDR3 runs to 16 residues. Looked up from germline, CDR1 is SGHRS and CDR2 is YFSETQ. DNA of the CDR3: TGCGCCAGCAGCGAAATACTAGCGGGGAGGGCGAATGAGCAGTTCTTC. Encoded protein: CASSEILAGRANEQFF.

The gene calls are TRBV11-2 and TRBJ2-5; 12 positions match TRBD2. CDR1 is SGHAT and CDR2 is FQNNGV in the germline V gene. The CDR3 spans 17 residues. The V and J ends lost 1 base and 2 bases, in that order; junction bases with no gene match: 5. CDR3 amino acids: CASSLARLAGEQETQYF. In nucleotides, the CDR3 is TGTGCCAGCAGCTTAGCCAGACTAGCGGGAGAGCAAGAGACCCAGTACTTC.

The CDR3 loop reads CASSLFPGGYEQYF. DNA for the CDR3: TGTGCCAGCAGTTTATTCCCGGGGGGCTACGAGCAGTACTTC. This sequence joins TRBV27 and TRBJ2-7; TRBD2 aligns across 7 bases. CDR1 is MNHEY and CDR2 is SMNVEV in the germline V gene (reference sequence). This CDR3 has 14 amino acids. The J segment lost 3 bases and the V segment lost 1 base, leaving 3 bases of the junction unmatched.